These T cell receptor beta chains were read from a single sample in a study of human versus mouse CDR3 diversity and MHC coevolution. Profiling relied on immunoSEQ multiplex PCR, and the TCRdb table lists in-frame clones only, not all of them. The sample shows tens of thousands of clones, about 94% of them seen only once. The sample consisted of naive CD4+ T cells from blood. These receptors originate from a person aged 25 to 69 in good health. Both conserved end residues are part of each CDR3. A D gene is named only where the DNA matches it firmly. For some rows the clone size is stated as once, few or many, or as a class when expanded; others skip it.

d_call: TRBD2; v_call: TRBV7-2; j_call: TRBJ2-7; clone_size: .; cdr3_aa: CASSLGSLAGAEQYF; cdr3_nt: TGTGCCAGCAGCTTAGGTTCGCTAGCGGGAGCCGAGCAGTACTTC
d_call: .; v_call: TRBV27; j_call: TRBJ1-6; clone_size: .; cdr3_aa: CAIGSSYNSPLHF; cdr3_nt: TGTGCCATTGGGAGCTCCTATAATTCACCCCTCCACTTT
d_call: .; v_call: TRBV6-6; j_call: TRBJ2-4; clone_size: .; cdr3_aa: CASSRSGEENIQYF; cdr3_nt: TGTGCCAGCAGCAGATCAGGGGAAGAAAACATTCAGTACTTC
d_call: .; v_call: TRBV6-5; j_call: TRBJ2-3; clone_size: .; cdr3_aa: CASSYRGAPPDTQYF; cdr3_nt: TGTGCCAGCAGTTACCGGGGGGCGCCACCCGATACGCAGTATTTT
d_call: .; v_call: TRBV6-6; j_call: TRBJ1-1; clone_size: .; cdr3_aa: CASSRLDSLNTEAFF; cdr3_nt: TGTGCCAGCAGTCGTCTGGACAGCCTGAACACTGAAGCTTTCTTT
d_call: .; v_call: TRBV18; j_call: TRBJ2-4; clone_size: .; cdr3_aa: CASSQLQNKNIQYF; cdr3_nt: TGTGCCAGCTCCCAACTACAAAACAAAAACATTCAGTACTTC
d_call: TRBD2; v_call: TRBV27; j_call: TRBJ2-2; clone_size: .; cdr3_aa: CASSFNPGGTSLTTGELFF; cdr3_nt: TGTGCCAGCAGTTTCAACCCGGGCGGGACTAGCTTAACCACCGGGGAGCTGTTTTTT
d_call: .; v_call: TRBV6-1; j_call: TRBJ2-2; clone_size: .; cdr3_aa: CASSVEGTPTGELFF; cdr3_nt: TGTGCCAGCAGTGTGGAGGGGACCCCCACCGGGGAGCTGTTTTTT
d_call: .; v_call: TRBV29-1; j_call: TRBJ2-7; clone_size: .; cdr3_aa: CSPHLRGSPYEQYF; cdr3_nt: TGCAGCCCACACCTCCGCGGGTCCCCCTACGAGCAGTACTTC
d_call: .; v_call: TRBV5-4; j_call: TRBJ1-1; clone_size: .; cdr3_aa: CASSLDYGTEAFF; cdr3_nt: TGTGCCAGCAGCTTGGACTATGGGACTGAAGCTTTCTTT
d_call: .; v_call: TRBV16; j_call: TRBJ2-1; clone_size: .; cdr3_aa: CASSLPKRSSYNEQFF; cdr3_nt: TGTGCCAGCAGCCTCCCTAAAAGATCCTCCTACAATGAGCAGTTCTTC
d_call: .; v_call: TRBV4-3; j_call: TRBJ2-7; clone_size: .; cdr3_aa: CASSPLGTASSYEQYF; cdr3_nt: TGCGCCAGCAGCCCCCTGGGGACTGCCAGCTCCTACGAGCAGTACTTC
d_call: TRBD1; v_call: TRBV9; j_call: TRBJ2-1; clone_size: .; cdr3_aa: CASSVGMGGLGTVNNEQFF; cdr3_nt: TGTGCCAGCAGCGTAGGTATGGGCGGTCTCGGGACAGTGAACAATGAGCAGTTCTTC
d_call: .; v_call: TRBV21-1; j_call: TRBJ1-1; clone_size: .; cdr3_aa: CASSKEAQGRTEAFF; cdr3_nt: TGTGCCAGCAGCAAAGAAGCACAGGGGAGAACTGAAGCTTTCTTT
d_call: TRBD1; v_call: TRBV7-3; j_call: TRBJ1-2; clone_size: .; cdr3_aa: CASSLGQGEGGYTF; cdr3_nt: TGTGCCAGCAGCTTGGGACAGGGGGAAGGAGGCTACACCTTC
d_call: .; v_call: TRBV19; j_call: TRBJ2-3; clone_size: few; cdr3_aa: CASSIRRGSRTDTQYF; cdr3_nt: TGTGCCAGTAGTATACGAAGGGGGTCCCGCACAGATACGCAGTATTTT
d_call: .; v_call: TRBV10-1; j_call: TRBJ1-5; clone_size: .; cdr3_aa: CASSGQNRPPSNQPQHF; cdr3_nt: TGCGCCAGCAGTGGACAGAACCGACCCCCCAGCAATCAGCCCCAGCATTTT
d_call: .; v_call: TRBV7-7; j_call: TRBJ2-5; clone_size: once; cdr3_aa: CASSLALDSVQETQYF; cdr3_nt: TGTGCTAGCAGCTTAGCCCTCGACTCGGTTCAAGAGACCCAGTACTTC
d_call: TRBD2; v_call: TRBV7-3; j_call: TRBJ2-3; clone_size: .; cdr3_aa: CASSPLAGGGTDTQYF; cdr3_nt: TGTGCCAGCAGCCCCTTAGCGGGAGGGGGCACAGATACGCAGTATTTT
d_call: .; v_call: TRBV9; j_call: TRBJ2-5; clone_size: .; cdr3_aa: CASSVAQETQYF; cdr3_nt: TGTGCCAGCAGCGTAGCTCAAGAGACCCAGTACTTC
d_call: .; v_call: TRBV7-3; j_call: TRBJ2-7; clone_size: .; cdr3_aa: CASSVGGPTYEQYF; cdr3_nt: TGTGCCAGCAGCGTCGGGGGACCTACCTACGAGCAGTACTTC
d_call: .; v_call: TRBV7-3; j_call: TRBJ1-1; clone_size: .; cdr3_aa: CASSTSIGAGGRAFF; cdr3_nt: TGTGCCAGCAGCACATCCATCGGCGCGGGAGGGAGAGCTTTCTTT
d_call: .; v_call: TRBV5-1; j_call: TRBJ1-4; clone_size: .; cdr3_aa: CASSLVPGGEKLFF; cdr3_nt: TGCGCCAGCAGCTTGGTACCGGGAGGTGAAAAACTGTTTTTT
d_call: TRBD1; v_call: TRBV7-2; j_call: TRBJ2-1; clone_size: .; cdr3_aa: CASSLSGGQGAYNEQFF; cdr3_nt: TGTGCCAGCAGCTTAAGTGGCGGTCAGGGGGCCTACAATGAGCAGTTCTTC
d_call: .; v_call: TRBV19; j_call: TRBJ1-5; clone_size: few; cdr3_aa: CASSMLSSNQPQHF; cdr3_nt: TGTGCCAGTAGTATGCTGAGCAGCAATCAGCCCCAGCATTTT
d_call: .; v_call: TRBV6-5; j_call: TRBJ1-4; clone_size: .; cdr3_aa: CASSRDRLPNEKLFF; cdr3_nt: TGTGCCAGCAGTCGTGACAGATTACCTAATGAAAAACTGTTTTTT
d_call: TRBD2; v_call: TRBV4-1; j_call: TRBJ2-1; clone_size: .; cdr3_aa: CASRTSGRVNEQFF; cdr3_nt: TGCGCCAGCCGCACTAGCGGGAGGGTAAATGAGCAGTTCTTC
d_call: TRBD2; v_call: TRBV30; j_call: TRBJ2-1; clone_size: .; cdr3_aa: CAWSGTSGGNEQFF; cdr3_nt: TGTGCCTGGAGCGGGACTAGCGGTGGGAATGAGCAGTTCTTC
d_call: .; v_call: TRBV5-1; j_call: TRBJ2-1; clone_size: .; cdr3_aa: CASSFGANSYNEQFF; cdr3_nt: TGCGCCAGCAGCTTCGGAGCGAACTCCTACAATGAGCAGTTCTTC
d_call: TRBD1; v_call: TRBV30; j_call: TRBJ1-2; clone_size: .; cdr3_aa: CAWSPDRGGYGYTF; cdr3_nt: TGTGCCTGGAGTCCGGACAGGGGTGGGTATGGCTACACCTTC
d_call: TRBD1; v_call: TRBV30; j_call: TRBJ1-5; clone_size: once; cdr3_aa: CAWTQGTGGRQPQHF; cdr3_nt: TGTGCCTGGACCCAAGGGACAGGGGGCCGGCAGCCCCAGCATTTT
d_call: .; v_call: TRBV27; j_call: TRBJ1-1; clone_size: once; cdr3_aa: CASSPYLQGDTEAFF; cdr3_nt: TGTGCCAGCAGTCCCTACCTACAGGGCGACACTGAAGCTTTCTTT
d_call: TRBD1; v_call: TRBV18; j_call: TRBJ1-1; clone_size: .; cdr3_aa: CASSAQGATEAFF; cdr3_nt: TGTGCCAGCTCAGCTCAGGGGGCGACTGAAGCTTTCTTT
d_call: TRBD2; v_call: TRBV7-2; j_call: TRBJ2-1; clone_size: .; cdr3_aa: CASSLHTSGSYNEQFF; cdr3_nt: TGTGCCAGCAGCTTACACACTAGCGGGAGTTACAATGAGCAGTTCTTC
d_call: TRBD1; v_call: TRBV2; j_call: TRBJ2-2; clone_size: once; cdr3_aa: CASSPQGANGELFF; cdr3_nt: TGTGCCAGCAGTCCACAGGGGGCCAACGGGGAGCTGTTTTTT
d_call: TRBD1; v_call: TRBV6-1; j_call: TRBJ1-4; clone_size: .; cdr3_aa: CAGQVTTNEKLFF; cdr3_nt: TGTGCCGGACAGGTTACAACTAATGAAAAACTGTTTTTT
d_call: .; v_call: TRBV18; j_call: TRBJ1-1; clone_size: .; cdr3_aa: CTSSAPSESTEAFF; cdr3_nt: TGTACCAGCTCAGCCCCCTCCGAGAGCACTGAAGCTTTCTTT
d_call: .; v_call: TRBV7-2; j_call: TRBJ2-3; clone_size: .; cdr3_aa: CASSTSQWGRQGTDTQYF; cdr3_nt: TGTGCCAGCAGCACATCACAGTGGGGGAGACAGGGCACAGATACGCAGTATTTT
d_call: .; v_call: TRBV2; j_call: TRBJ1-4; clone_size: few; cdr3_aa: CASSEGLATREKLFF; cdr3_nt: TGTGCCAGCAGTGAAGGCCTCGCGACTCGGGAAAAACTGTTTTTT
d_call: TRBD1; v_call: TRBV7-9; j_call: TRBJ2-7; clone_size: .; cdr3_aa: CASTTGTGAYEQYF; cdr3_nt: TGTGCCAGCACGACCGGGACAGGAGCCTACGAGCAGTACTTC
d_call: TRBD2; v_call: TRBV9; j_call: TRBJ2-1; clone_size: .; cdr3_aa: CASSVGFQTSGVNEQFF; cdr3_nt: TGTGCCAGCAGCGTAGGGTTTCAGACTAGCGGGGTGAATGAGCAGTTCTTC
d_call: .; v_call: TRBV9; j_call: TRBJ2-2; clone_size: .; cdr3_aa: CASSVVTANTGELFF; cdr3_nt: TGTGCCAGCAGCGTAGTGACAGCGAACACCGGGGAGCTGTTTTTT